The 10 T cell receptor beta chains in this list originate from one sample, sequenced in a study of Ad26.COV2.S vaccination and SARS-CoV-2 variants. As to treatment: approximately 18 received Ad26.COV2.S at low or high dose, single or two shots; about 5 received placebo; per-sample allocation not given. Sampling occurred on day 63 after the first vaccine or placebo injection. The repertoire was sequenced with immunoSEQ multiplex PCR; TCRdb's copy has only in-frame clones and lacks some. The data show around 340,000 clones, with about 88% seen just once and roughly a tenth held by the top ten. Specimen: peripheral blood, collected in a trial of Ad26.COV2.S vaccine versus placebo. These receptor sequences come from a person between 18 and 60 years old who received the Ad26.COV2.S COVID-19 vaccine or a placebo.

The chain links TRBV3-1 (or the pseudogene TRBV3-2) to TRBJ2-7; D not resolved. Germline V gene data show CDR1 as LGHDT and CDR2 as YNNKEL (reference sequence). The V end was cut by 4 bases, the J end by 2 bases, with 9 bases between. The CDR3 is 13 residues long. The CDR3 region has the DNA TGTGCCAGCAGCCCGCGACTTACCTACGAGCAGTACTTC. Translating it yields CASSPRLTYEQYF.

V and J are TRBV7-9 and TRBJ1-1; a weak D match, TRBD1 (5 bases). V was pared by 1 base and J by 7 bases, with 13 bases between. Germline V gene sequence: CDR1 SEHNR, CDR2 FQNEAQ (reference sequence). The CDR3 is made up of 14 amino acids. The CDR3 loop reads CASSLGGTEGEAFF. CDR3 nucleotides: TGTGCCAGCAGCTTAGGGGGGACGGAGGGTGAAGCTTTCTTT.

This chain uses TRBV5-1 with TRBJ1-3; tentative D call: TRBD1 (6 bases). The CDR3 runs 13 residues. Germline lookup yields CDR1 SGHRS and CDR2 YFSETQ. The V end was cut by 0 bases, the J end by 6 bases, with 7 bases between. The CDR3 protein is CASSLEGENTIYF. The CDR3 bases are TGCGCCAGCAGCTTGGAGGGGGAAAACACCATATATTTT.

The rearrangement joins TRBV7-2 to TRBJ2-4; 10 bases agree with TRBD2. Unmatched junction bases numbered 9, after V lost 2 bases and J lost 8 bases. This CDR3 region has 16 residues. CDR1 is SGHTA and CDR2 is FQGNSA in the germline V gene. CDR3 sequence reads: CASSLIPGLAGDIQYF. In DNA form, the CDR3 reads TGTGCCAGCAGCTTAATTCCAGGGCTAGCGGGGGACATTCAGTACTTC.

This chain uses TRBV4-3 with TRBJ2-1; the match to TRBD2 covers 12 bases. With V trimmed by 5 bases and J by 0 bases, 8 bases remained unmatched. Germline V gives CDR1 LGHNA, CDR2 YSLEER. The CDR3 extends over 18 amino acids. This CDR3 is CASSYTSGRPSSYNEQFF. Here the CDR3 DNA reads TGCGCCAGCAGCTACACTAGCGGGAGGCCCAGCTCCTACAATGAGCAGTTCTTC.

This rearrangement joins TRBV12-3 or TRBV12-4 to TRBJ1-1; 7 bases fit TRBD1. With V trimmed by 6 bases and J by 6 bases, 1 base remained unmatched. The CDR3 length is 11 residues. The CDR3 sequence is CASSDRAEAFF. The CDR3 coding sequence is TGTGCCAGCAGCGACAGGGCTGAAGCTTTCTTT.

This clone has only a few counts. The rearrangement uses TRBV5-1 and TRBJ1-1; possibly TRBD1 for D (6 bases). The length of the CDR3 is 17 residues. Germline-derived CDR1 and CDR2 are SGHRS and YFSETQ. Trimming shortened V by 4 bases and J by 2 bases, and 21 bases separated the two germline ends. CDR3 nucleotides: TGCGCCAGCAGCCCACCATCTACAGGGTATGCTAACACTGAAGCTTTCTTT. Its protein is CASSPPSTGYANTEAFF.

This clone has a handful of counts. The CDR3 loop is CAISGTRDRARELFF. CDR3 DNA: TGTGCCATCAGTGGAACCCGTGACAGGGCCCGGGAGCTGTTTTTT. This rearrangement joins TRBV10-3 to TRBJ2-2; 7 nucleotides agree with TRBD1. V trimming: 4 bases; J trimming: 9 bases; junction bases outside the gene matches: 11. This CDR3 region has 15 residues. Germline V gene lookup returns CDR1 ENHRY and CDR2 SYGVKD.

The chain has TRBV9 and TRBJ2-1; D possibly corresponds to TRBD2 (5 bases). The CDR3 has 16 amino acids. V lost 0 bases to trimming and J lost 2 bases, with 12 bases between them. Germline V gene sequence: CDR1 SGDLS, CDR2 YYNGEE. In nucleotides, the CDR3 is TGTGCCAGCAGCGTAGACGTCGAAGCGGCCTACAATGAGCAGTTCTTC. Protein sequence: CASSVDVEAAYNEQFF.

The chain combines TRBV19 with TRBJ1-1; D is uncertain. The V end lost 5 bases, the J end lost 3 bases, and 16 bases lay between the germline ends. The CDR3 sequence is 15 residues long. Germline values: CDR1 LNHDA, CDR2 SQIVND (reference sequence). The CDR3 loop is CASSRQPGRYTEAFF. CDR3 coding DNA: TGTGCCAGTAGTCGGCAGCCTGGTAGGTACACTGAAGCTTTCTTT.